The source of this TCR beta chain is a study of T cells in Graves' hyperthyroidism and ophthalmopathy (dated by TCRdb to the late 2010s). Turning to the overall study: Peripheral blood was collected at initial diagnosis, before any treatment. According to the paper, TCR Vbeta CDR3 sequencing was carried out on roughly 130 peripheral blood samples, which came from more than 40 ophthalmopathy, 70 to 80 hyperthyroidism and approximately 17 progressor patients. Prospective prediction of ophthalmopathy was tested in an independent validation cohort of some 19 hyperthyroidism patients and around 16 patients who later progressed to ophthalmopathy. After sampling, hyperthyroidism patients received methimazole starting at 30 mg daily, and ophthalmopathy patients received high-dose intravenous methylprednisolone. The study also compared thyroid tissue and blood T-cell repertoires from roughly 6 Graves' hyperthyroidism patients. The 75 to 100 discovery patients were divided at random into training and test sets in a 7:3 ratio. To identify TCR V-J signatures that set the groups apart, the researchers used a discovery cohort of 90 to 100 patients, made up of roughly 40 with Graves' ophthalmopathy and 55 to 65 with stable Graves' hyperthyroidism.

Comments on this clonotype: Its specific antigen is unknown. Per-nucleotide qualities are absent, and no much larger clonotype sits a single base away.

A patient counted as having stable Graves' hyperthyroidism if no progression to ophthalmopathy occurred over 18 months of follow-up. Hyperthyroidism patients were aged 18 to 65 years and newly diagnosed, with disease duration of less than 2 months. The study excluded patients with uncontrolled infections, other autoimmune diseases, pregnancy or lactation. Diagnoses were established on the basis of clinical symptoms, serum thyroxine and TRAb, thyroid ultrasound, and orbital computed tomography. PBMCs were isolated from about 9.2 ml of fresh peripheral blood by Ficoll-Paque density gradient centrifugation. Total RNA was extracted using Trizol reagent, and RNA quality was assessed on an Agilent 2100 Bioanalyzer. CDR1 MNHNS and CDR2 SASEGT were looked up in the germline V gene. V drops 5 bases and J drops 9 bases, leaving 16 bases in between. Including cysteine and phenylalanine, the CDR3 has 13 amino acids. Only CDR3 DNA is held: 39 bases, read in frame from base 1.

Amplification of TCR beta CDR3 regions was carried out from RNA transcripts. A first-round RT-PCR of the TCR CDR3 used the HTBI primer set with the Qiagen OneStep RT-PCR kit. Libraries were constructed in a second round of multiplex PCR, after which size selection and purification were performed. The libraries were sequenced on an Illumina HiSeq2000 using paired-end 100 bp reads. As for the original processing: SOAPnuke was used to process the raw data, throwing out any read that contained adapters or uncalled bases, had a mean Phred below 15, or lacked an exact constant-primer or identifier match. High-quality paired reads were merged using COPE v1.2.5, and each unique nucleotide sequence was defined as a clonotype. Clonotypes were aligned to IMGT TRBV, TRBD and TRBJ reference segments using MiTCR v1.1. The analysis included only V-J combinations with a frequency above 0.0001, which together covered around 99% of the repertoires. The TCS score was defined as the ratio of F50 (clonal expansion) to E x V (chaos), calculated using BLOSUM62-based TCRdist between CDR3 peptides within each V-J. Welch's t-statistics and random forest reduced 500 to 650 V-J features to 13, which were used in a naive Bayes classifier (R e1071). The raw public data were reprocessed by TCRdb itself: fastp quality trimming at Q25, MiXCR clonotype calling, in-frame beta chains only. Rows matching on CDR3 protein sequence are summarized as one entry with the most common DNA and genes. TCRdb, not the authors, supplied the V and J calls. Here the sample has roughly 570,000 distinct CDR3 sequences; about a sixth occur a single time. The leading ten clones occupy around 6.6% of the sample.

The paper's findings and limits, for the study overall: Most expanded thyroid clonotypes (frequency above 0.001) were also detected in blood, suggesting blood repertoires may reflect thyroid immune responses. A model built on a 13 V-J signature distinguished ophthalmopathy from stable hyperthyroidism, reaching 85% to 90% sensitivity and about 81% specificity in cross-validation and 80%/75% in testing. In validation, the model predicted progression to ophthalmopathy with 65% to 71% sensitivity and 72% to 75% specificity, a median of about 6.7 months before onset. Sample size was not statistically predetermined, and blinding of investigators to group allocation was not performed.

This TCR was recovered from a woman aged 25 to 39 with Graves' hyperthyroidism. The chain was built from TRBV6-1 and TRBJ1-2, and possibly TRBD1, on 6 matching bases. Specimen: blood. The sequence in DNA is TGTGCCAGCAGTCACGACCAGGGGACCCGCTACACCTTC. This codes for CASSHDQGTRYTF.